This T cell receptor (beta chain) stems from a study of CD8 T cells in Susac syndrome. Sequencing targeted TCR beta in T cells from blood (CD8+ and CD4+). TEMRA cells were enriched by FACS, and CD4+ and CD8+ T cells were negatively isolated. With random hexamers, roughly 0.45 to 1 ug RNA was reverse transcribed. Multiplex immunoSEQ PCR targeted 54 Vbeta and 13 Jbeta TCR beta segments. In TCRdb, the immunoSEQ multiplex PCR reads were re-called with MiXCR into one record per CDR3 protein. The repertoire holds some 130,000 distinct CDR3 sequences, with approximately 94% as singletons. Deletions cut 1 base from V and 0 bases from J, with 9 bases between. Germline V gene data show CDR1 as LGHDT and CDR2 as YNNKEL (reference sequence). There are 15 residues in the CDR3.

The TCR originated in a human donor with multiple sclerosis. The genes are TRBV3-1 and TRBJ1-2, with unresolved D. The sample comprised CD4+ T cells from PBMCs. The CDR3 nucleotides read TGTGCCAGCAGCCAAGGACCGATTTCTAACTATGGCTACACCTTC. It specifies CASSQGPISNYGYTF. The variable domain in full, completed from reference TRBV3-1 and TRBJ1-2, reads DTAVSQTPKYLVTQMGNDKSIKCEQNLGHDTMYWYKQDSKKFLKIMFSYNNKELIINETVPNRFSPKSPDKAHLNLHINSLELGDSAVYFCASSQGPISNYGYTFGSGTRLTVV.